The rows below give T cell receptor beta chains drawn from one sample of a study of T cell clones after liver transplantation. Libraries were prepared by immunoSEQ multiplex PCR; TCRdb keeps only in-frame clonotypes and omits some of them. The data show some 110,000 clones, with approximately 85% seen just once and 0.99% held by the top ten. Specimen: CD4+ T cells from blood, collected before liver transplant. Every receptor here comes from a human donor who received a liver transplant. Both conserved end residues are part of each CDR3. Each record gives: V gene, D gene, clone size, J gene, CDR3 DNA, CDR3 protein. A D gene is named only where the DNA matches it firmly. Clone size is shown for a subset of rows, as once, few, many or a class of expanded clone.

TRBV6-5	-	-	TRBJ2-6	TGTGCCAGCAGTTACGAGGGGAGAGGGGCCAACGTCCTGACTTTC	CASSYEGRGANVLTF
TRBV2	-	-	TRBJ2-2	TGTGCCAGCAAACAGCAGGGAAGTGCCGGGGAGCTGTTTTTT	CASKQQGSAGELFF
TRBV6-6	TRBD2	-	TRBJ2-7	TGTGCCAGCAGTTACGTGAGCGGGACCACCTACGAGCAGTACTTC	CASSYVSGTTYEQYF
TRBV4-2	-	-	TRBJ1-2	TGTGCCAGCAGCCAACTTGAGGGAGGCGGCTACACCTTC	CASSQLEGGGYTF
TRBV18	-	-	TRBJ2-6	TGTGCCAGCTCACCGGACTTCTCTGGGGCCAACGTCCTGACTTTC	CASSPDFSGANVLTF
TRBV2	-	-	TRBJ1-4	TGTGCCAGCAGCGCCCCTCCGGGACGCTCTGAAAAACTGTTTTTT	CASSAPPGRSEKLFF
TRBV7-2	-	-	TRBJ1-2	TGTGCCAGCAGTCAAAACAGGAATAACTATGGCTACACCTTC	CASSQNRNNYGYTF
TRBV7-2	TRBD1	once	TRBJ2-7	TGTGCCAGCAGCGGCGAGACAGGGGGATCCTACGAGCAGTACTTC	CASSGETGGSYEQYF
TRBV27	TRBD1	-	TRBJ2-2	TGTGCCGTAGGGGGCGACACCGGGGAGCTGTTTTTT	CAVGGDTGELFF
TRBV6-1	-	-	TRBJ2-1	TGTGCCAGTACCCGGGCCCCGTATGACTACAATGAGCAGTTCTTC	CASTRAPYDYNEQFF
TRBV7-8	-	-	TRBJ1-1	TGTGCCAGCAGCCCCTACCGCGCAGGGAACTGGTTCCCAGCTTTCTTT	CASSPYRAGNWFPAFF
TRBV7-9	-	once	TRBJ1-2	TGTGCCAGCAGCTTAGGGGAGGGCGGAGACTATGGCTACACCTTC	CASSLGEGGDYGYTF
TRBV2	-	-	TRBJ1-4	TGTGCCACTCAAAGACAGAAAGCAACTAATGAAAAACTGTTTTTT	CATQRQKATNEKLFF
TRBV12-5	TRBD1	-	TRBJ2-5	TGTGCTATCCCGGACAGGTCGCAAGAGACCCAGTACTTC	CAIPDRSQETQYF
TRBV5-1	-	-	TRBJ1-1	TGCGCCAGCAGCTTGGATCAGGGGAACACTGAAGCTTTCTTT	CASSLDQGNTEAFF
TRBV30	-	-	TRBJ1-5	TGTGCCTGGAGTCCAGGGGCCCAACAGCCCCAGCATTTT	CAWSPGAQQPQHF
TRBV6-6	-	-	TRBJ2-7	TGTGCCAGCAGTTTTCAGGGCGAGCAGTACTTC	CASSFQGEQYF
TRBV7-9	-	-	TRBJ2-2	TGTGCCAGCAGCTTAGATACCGGGGAGCTGTTTTTT	CASSLDTGELFF
TRBV4-2	TRBD1	-	TRBJ1-5	TGTGCCAGCAGCCTAACAGGGGGCGGTCAGCCCCAGCATTTT	CASSLTGGGQPQHF
TRBV6-6	-	-	TRBJ1-4	TGTGCCAGCACCCCCCCTGGGGCTAATGAAAAACTGTTTTTT	CASTPPGANEKLFF
TRBV6-1	-	-	TRBJ1-1	TGTGCCAGCAGAGCCGACACTGAAGCTTTCTTT	CASRADTEAFF
TRBV6-5	TRBD1	-	TRBJ1-2	TGTGCCAGCAGTGCCGACAGGGTCTCCGCTGGCTACACCTTC	CASSADRVSAGYTF
TRBV2	TRBD2	-	TRBJ2-7	TGTGCCAGCAGGCGTCGGGGGGATACCACCTCCTACGAGCAGTACTTC	CASRRRGDTTSYEQYF
TRBV27	TRBD1	-	TRBJ1-6	TGTGCCAGCAGTTTATCGTCGGCCAGGGGGAGATCACCCCTCCACTTT	CASSLSSARGRSPLHF
TRBV12-5	-	-	TRBJ2-7	TGTGCTAGTGGTTTGGTAGGGTTAGAGGCAGGGGCTTGGGAGCAGTACTTC	CASGLVGLEAGAWEQYF
TRBV7-2	TRBD2	-	TRBJ2-1	TGTGCCAGCAGCTTAGTAGCGGGGCGAACCTACAATGAGCAGTTCTTC	CASSLVAGRTYNEQFF
TRBV4-1	TRBD2	-	TRBJ2-7	TGCGCCAGCAGCCAGGTACTAGCGGGAAAGTACGAGCAGTACTTC	CASSQVLAGKYEQYF
TRBV11-3	TRBD2	once	TRBJ2-2	TGTGCCAGCAGCCCAGGGACTAGCGCCTCGAACACCGGGGAGCTGTTTTTT	CASSPGTSASNTGELFF
TRBV28	TRBD1	-	TRBJ1-2	TGTGCCAGCCTCCGGGCGGGACAGACCTATGGCTACACCTTC	CASLRAGQTYGYTF
TRBV5-1	TRBD1	-	TRBJ2-7	TGCGCCAGCAGCTTGGGTGGGACAGTGTCCTACGAGCAGTACTTC	CASSLGGTVSYEQYF
TRBV6-1	TRBD1	-	TRBJ1-2	TGTGCCAGCAGTGAAGCCGGGACAGGGGGCGCGGGCGGCTACACCTTC	CASSEAGTGGAGGYTF
TRBV10-1	TRBD2	-	TRBJ2-5	TGCGCCAGCAGCCTCGGACTAGCGGGAGAAGAGACCCAGTACTTC	CASSLGLAGEETQYF
TRBV5-1	-	-	TRBJ2-5	TGCGCCAGCGCTCTCACGCCCAGGGAAGAGACCCAGTACTTC	CASALTPREETQYF
TRBV14	-	-	TRBJ1-1	TGTGCCAGCAGCCAAGACGATGGACAATACAGTGAAGCTTTCTTT	CASSQDDGQYSEAFF
TRBV6-4	TRBD1	once	TRBJ1-1	TGTGCCAGCACCATCGCCCCCACAGGGGAGACTGAAGCTTTCTTT	CASTIAPTGETEAFF
TRBV19	-	-	TRBJ1-1	TGTGCCAGTAGCGTTGGGCCCAACACTGAAGCTTTCTTT	CASSVGPNTEAFF
TRBV5-1	-	-	TRBJ1-4	TGCGCCAGCAGCTTACTATCCGACGTGACCTATGAAAAACTGTTTTTT	CASSLLSDVTYEKLFF
TRBV7-3	-	-	TRBJ1-1	TGTGCCAGCAGCTTATCCCAAGGGAACACTGAAGCTTTCTTT	CASSLSQGNTEAFF